A single sample is the source of the 6 T cell receptor beta chains below, sequenced in a study of blood T cell repertoires in COVID-19. Produced via immunoSEQ multiplex PCR; TCRdb's table is partial and in-frame only. This sample has 20,000 to 30,000 clones; around 81% occur once, and the top ten carry under 8%. The sample consisted of peripheral blood. The source is a man aged 65 to 79 with acute or convalescent COVID-19.

The J gene is TRBJ2-7, the V gene TRBV19; 7 nucleotides match TRBD1. The J segment lost 2 bases and the V segment lost 5 bases, leaving 12 bases of the junction unmatched. The CDR3 contains 16 residues. CDR1 and CDR2 from the germline V gene are LNHDA and SQIVND (reference sequence). The CDR3 here is CASSPFSGTETYEQYF. CDR3 DNA: TGTGCCAGTAGTCCCTTTTCCGGGACAGAAACCTACGAGCAGTACTTC.

This chain connects TRBV19 to TRBJ2-3; 12 nucleotides agree with TRBD1. Germline V lookup: CDR1 LNHDA, CDR2 SQIVND (reference sequence). The CDR3 has 18 amino acids. J gave up 4 bases and V 5 bases, and 13 bases lay outside the gene matches. The DNA of the CDR3 is TGTGCCAGTAGTGCCGGGACAGGGGGCTGGGGCAAGCCAGATACGCAGTATTTT. Amino acid sequence: CASSAGTGGWGKPDTQYF. Full variable domain (outside the CDR3, taken from reference TRBV19 and TRBJ2-3): DGGITQSPKYLFRKEGQNVTLSCEQNLNHDAMYWYRQDPGQGLRLIYYSQIVNDFQKGDIAEGYSVSREKKESFPLTVTSAQKNPTAFYLCASSAGTGGWGKPDTQYFGPGTRLTVL.

The chain employs TRBV6-5 and TRBJ2-7, with TRBD2 matching 10 bases. The CDR3 contains 16 residues. Germline CDR1 MNHEY, CDR2 SVGAGI. Germline trimming cut 4 bases from V and 3 bases from J; bases unmatched to any gene: 9. CDR3 sequence (DNA): TGTGCCAGCAGTTTCAACGGACTAGCGGTTCACTACGAGCAGTACTTC. Its translation: CASSFNGLAVHYEQYF.

The rearrangement joins TRBV3-1 (or the pseudogene TRBV3-2) to TRBJ1-1; D is possibly TRBD1 (5 bases). This CDR3 is built from 16 residues. Per the germline V gene, CDR1 is LGHDT and CDR2 is YNNKEL (reference sequence). Trimming took 6 bases from V and 2 from J, leaving 19 bases between them. The DNA for the CDR3 is TGTGCCAGCAGGCCTCCGGGGGGGGGAGGAAACACTGAAGCTTTCTTT. Protein product: CASRPPGGGGNTEAFF.

The J gene is TRBJ2-7, the V gene TRBV3-1 (or the pseudogene TRBV3-2), with TRBD1 identical over 8 bases. CDR1 is LGHDT and CDR2 is YNNKEL in the germline V gene (reference sequence). The CDR3 spans 15 residues. The J segment lost 4 bases and the V segment lost 6 bases, leaving 11 bases of the junction unmatched. DNA of the CDR3: TGTGCCAGCAGGGGCGGGACAGGCGGCCTGTACGAGCAGTACTTC. Its protein product is CASRGGTGGLYEQYF.

The genes are TRBV6-5 and TRBJ2-7, with 7 bases that match TRBD1. The CDR3 extends over 14 amino acids. V shed 7 bases and J 6 bases; nucleotides not matched to a gene: 12. From germline, CDR1 is MNHEY and CDR2 SVGAGI. DNA of the CDR3: TGTGCCAGCACCCCACAGGGGCTGCCTTCCGAGCAGTACTTC. Its protein product is CASTPQGLPSEQYF.